This TCR beta chain was obtained from a study of human T cells and chemical hapten exposure. Study-wide context: How much TCR each sample yielded varied, mostly because pooled library volumes differed slightly. Study conclusions and caveats: TCRs exceeding a frequency of 1 in 1000 stayed unchanged under DPC sensitization.

The library tagged each cDNA molecule with unique molecular identifiers. Original processing notes: Between about 23,224 and 750,000 TCRs appeared in each sample, and the median stood at around 92,000. TCRdb itself ran the 5' RACE reads through MiXCR, one entry per CDR3 protein. The V and J calls and clone size are TCRdb's, not the authors'. The sample yields tens of thousands of distinct CDR3 sequences, approximately 7.7% seen once. Whole blood that had not been fractionated was the source of extracted total RNA. The table lists this clonotype with many counts. Its cognate antigen is unknown. J was trimmed by 2 bases and V by 6 bases; bases with no gene match: 7. CDR3 length equals 15 residues. Germline CDR1 reads SGHTA; CDR2 reads FQGNSA.

The chain combines TRBV7-2 with TRBJ2-7; 10 positions match TRBD1. This receptor was identified in a male donor in good health. CDR3 region: CASSSWDRGTYEQYF. CDR3 in DNA: TGTGCCAGCAGTTCGTGGGACAGGGGCACCTACGAGCAGTACTTC. The variable domain in full, with the rest retrieved from reference TRBV7-2 and TRBJ2-7, is GAGVSQSPSNKVTEKGKDVELRCDPISGHTALYWYRQSLGQGLEFLIYFQGNSAPDKSGLPSDRFSAERTGGSVSTLTIQRTQQEDSAVYLCASSSWDRGTYEQYFGPGTRLTVT.